This TCR beta chain was obtained from a study of T cell responses to AZD1222 COVID-19 vaccine. Some clones are missing from TCRdb's copy, which holds only in-frame ones; the method was immunoSEQ multiplex PCR. The sample lists some 80,000 clones, approximately 85% occurring once. The germline V and J ends were trimmed by 6 bases and 8 bases, with 16 bases remaining between them. The CDR3 length is 12 residues. Per the germline V gene, CDR1 is SQVTM and CDR2 is ANQGSEA. This specimen consisted of peripheral blood, obtained on day 0 of AZD1222 vaccination. This chain uses TRBV29-1 with TRBJ1-2; possible D gene TRBD1, 6 bases. This clonotype originated in an adult in good health. The chain's CDR3 is CSVGRGGAGYTF. The DNA for the CDR3 is TGCAGCGTGGGTCGGGGGGGCGCAGGCTACACCTTC. The full variable domain, with the rest looked up from reference TRBV29-1 and TRBJ1-2, is SAVISQKPSRDICQRGTSLTIQCQVDSQVTMMFWYRQQPGQSLTLIATANQGSEATYESGFVIDKFPISRPNLTFSTLTVSNMSPEDSSIYLCSVGRGGAGYTFGSGTRLTVV.